This TCR beta chain is from a study of cytomegalovirus exposure and HLA in healthy donors (TCRdb year 2017). Study-level background: An earlier analysis of roughly 500 of the donors reported 250 to 300 Gb of sequence data and 95 million to 140 million unique TCR beta sequences obtained from about 170 million T cells. Among the roughly 390 genotyped donors, approximately 82% belonged to the genetic ancestry cluster associated with self-reported Caucasian donors. Among some 410 genotyped donors of the cohort, an average of roughly 230,000 unique TCR beta nucleotide sequences was sequenced per donor, of which about 19% were non-productive. Donor age, sex, ethnicity and CMV serostatus were compiled together with the repertoire data. Every discovery cohort repertoire had been produced on one sequencing platform. In a later analysis, previously published TCR beta repertoires from 666 donors were re-analyzed and high-resolution HLA genotyping was added so that TCR occurrence patterns could be studied. The study aimed to test whether signatures of past pathogen exposure could be identified by cataloging public T cell receptors. The study combined high-throughput TCR immunosequencing, statistical association of individual TCRs with disease status, and machine learning to predict cytomegalovirus infection status. Genome-wide SNP genotypes for about 65% of the roughly 700 donors were used in a later genetic analysis, which treated that subset as a discovery cohort. An early release that covered approximately 600 HLA-typed donors contained 250 to 350 gigabases of sequencing data and 75 million to 100 million unique TCR sequences. The study used immunosequencing to profile the T cell repertoires of more than 650 subjects and linked those repertoires to cytomegalovirus serostatus. Rather than using new phenotypic data, the later analysis identified candidate immune exposures from TCR beta sequences and from how often those sequences occurred across donors. HLA typing covered class I and class II loci at four-digit resolution. Along with the approximately 620-subject first cohort, a separate validation cohort of over a hundred different subjects was used. Roughly five DR-DQ haplotypes were handled as single units for association and clustering because linkage in the cohort was strong. The number of donors typed differed by locus, with about 629-630 for A, B, C, DRB1 and DQB1, about 500 for DQA1, 600 to 610 for DPA1, and under 490 for DPB1. In an earlier analysis of 550 to 700 of the donors, high-throughput TCR beta sequencing was used to judge whether each TCR beta V gene segment behaved as functional or pseudogenic. Findings and caveats that apply to the study as a whole: Compared with equally common non-associated chains, HLA-associated TCR beta chains in a later analysis were more clonally expanded and had lower generation probabilities. The authors suggested that the approach could potentially be generalized to other disease states and immunological phenotypes. Assigning TCR associations to individual alleles was difficult when HLA alleles, especially DR and DQ, strongly co-occurred. A further reported finding was that TCR beta sequences accurately predicted the HLA-A and HLA-B alleles for most subjects in the first cohort. HLA typing was unavailable for some donors at each locus, so association tests used only the typed subset. According to a later genetic analysis, donors in an Asian-associated ancestry cluster had fewer N-insertions in productive TCRs than the approximately 700-donor mean. A group of highly shared sequence variants was considered likely to be a technical artifact of the sequencing pipeline. The classifier was reported to diagnose cytomegalovirus status with high specificity and sensitivity in both the original and validation cohorts. According to a later analysis, most CMV-associated TCR beta chains appeared to be HLA-restricted, and the HLA associations seemed to be driven largely by CMV exposure. A later analysis found that TCR association rates varied across HLA loci, with DRB1 alleles showing the most associated TCRs and HLA-C alleles the fewest. Because counts were too low, roughly 16 rarely observed V segments, including chromosome 9 orphons, were excluded from the earlier analysis of 587 of the donors. The study listed 150 to 200 TCR beta chains as associated with cytomegalovirus. Correlated functional status among segregating V segments might be attributable to linkage disequilibrium, but an unknown experimental factor could not be ruled out. An earlier analysis of around 540 of the donors showed that most TCR beta V segments appeared in productive rearrangements either about 87% or about 30% of the time, which broadly matched IMGT annotations. For the cohort, immune exposure information was limited to CMV serostatus. Several of the top co-occurrence clusters appeared to be linked to parvovirus B19, influenza, CMV and Epstein-Barr virus, according to a later analysis. Roughly uniform sequencing depth across donors was assumed in presence/absence analyses, although this assumption may not hold. The cohort was sequenced for TCR beta chains only, and without alpha or paired-chain data the features that could be detected were limited. Some IMGT-functional V segments, including TRBV6-2 and TRBV6-3, could not be distinguished by the 87-base-pair reads and were therefore excluded. A few of the identified cytomegalovirus-associated TCR beta chains were confirmed in vitro to be specific for cytomegalovirus antigens. While some public TCRs were present in many individuals, most TCR sequences turned up only very rarely across donors. Specific HLA alleles were associated with 16,951 TCR beta sequences at a false discovery rate of 0.05 in a later analysis. In a later genetic analysis, a missense DCLRE1C variant was associated with V-gene and J-gene trimming of TCR beta chains, and the association was replicated in an independent cohort.

The cohort was made up of 666 healthy bone marrow donors. At the time of sampling, every cohort member was nominally healthy, though immune exposures that went unrecorded were likely present. The donor tested CMV seronegative and was one of the 352 seronegative cohort members. A peripheral blood sample was collected from each donor, and TCR beta sequencing was performed on peripheral blood mononuclear cells. The Qiagen DNeasy Blood Extraction Kit was used to extract genomic DNA from the blood cell samples. The CDR3 has 14 amino acids, counting the end cysteine and phenylalanine. Left in the record is the CDR3 DNA by itself, 42 bases read in frame from the first base. Relative to germline, V is 1 base shorter and J is 9 bases shorter, with 13 bases between their ends. CDR1 SGHVS and CDR2 FQNEAQ are derived from the germline V gene. Library prep was done by the immunoSEQ multiplex PCR assay. For the multiplex PCR, a mixture combining 60 forward primers for TCR Vbeta segments and 13 reverse primers for TCR Jbeta segments was used. The CDR3 region of rearranged TCR beta genes was amplified from genomic DNA by a multiplex PCR assay. The amplified TCR beta libraries were sequenced on the Illumina HiSeq System as 87-base-pair reads. In the original analysis: Across the 670 or so repertoires, a later analysis counted roughly 84 million unique TCR beta chains, around 11 million of which were shared by at least two donors. A nearest-neighbor algorithm error-corrected the raw reads and collapsed the reads into unique sequences, merging closely related sequences to remove PCR and sequencing errors. V, D and J gene segments were assigned by aligning CDR3 sequences to IMGT reference sequences. For a sequence to be retained, at least a six-nucleotide match to both a V gene segment and a J gene segment was required. Rearrangements were called productive when the CDR3 lacked stop codons and stayed in frame with V and J; all others were non-productive. Following IMGT convention, CDR3 was defined as the stretch from the second conserved V-encoded cysteine to the conserved J-encoded phenylalanine. Sequences without an unambiguous match to a single V gene segment were excluded from the earlier analysis of a few hundred of the donors. In an earlier analysis of several hundred of the donors, V segments were called functional above 56.7% productive rearrangements and were called segregating when the between-donor standard deviation exceeded 5%. A statistical classification framework was developed to diagnose cytomegalovirus status using the catalog of TCR beta chain sequences. In a later analysis, TCR nucleotide sequences were compared against IMGT/GENE-DB human TR gene sequences so that V and J genes could be assigned. Using the TCRdist pipeline, a later analysis assigned CDR3 sequences along with most-parsimonious VDJ recombination scenarios. In a later analysis, every TCR beta chain was defined by the combination of its CDR3 amino acid sequence and its V-gene family, and reads without a unique V-gene family were dropped. To address suspected cross-contamination and a sequencing artifact, a later analysis removed 550 to 750 highly shared, low-generation-probability nucleotide sequences. In a later analysis, a clonal expansion index for each public chain was calculated from normalized within-repertoire ranks of inferred template counts. In a later analysis, generation probabilities were computed with a VDJ recombination model fitted to out-of-frame rearrangements, and the resulting probabilities were checked against IGoR. In a later analysis, hypergeometric tests were used to score TCR-TCR, TCR-HLA and TCR-CMV co-occurrence, with a repertoire-size bias correction applied to TCR pairs. False discovery rates were estimated in a later analysis by permuting HLA or CMV assignments 20 times. A later analysis grouped co-occurring TCRs with DBSCAN, adding TCRdist sequence similarity when clustering within HLA-allele-positive subsets. Co-occurrence clustering excluded repertoires with fewer than 30,000 or more than 120,000 public chains, plus five with anomalous nucleotide sharing. Entries here come from immuneACCESS through TCRdb and include only in-frame sequences with V and J called. Some clones fail to appear in such tables; in the studies checked, an unresolved V gene covers under half of the shortfall, and the cause of the remainder is unknown. V, J and clone size derive from that table, while D and trimming were established from the DNA sequence. The sample yields roughly 250,000 clones; about four fifths were counted once. Clones ranked in the top ten supply less than 0.4% of the sample.

To note about this clone: What this receptor recognizes is not known. No much larger clone is present one base from it, and per-base qualities are unavailable.

This receptor was obtained from a girl aged 2-10 years in good health and CMV-seronegative. The chain was built from TRBV7-8 and TRBJ1-3, with TRBD1 tentatively as D gene (5 bases match). The sequencing sample was made of PBMCs. This receptor has the CDR3 CASSLGADTGTIYF. The nucleotide sequence is TGTGCCAGCAGCTTAGGGGCCGATACAGGCACCATATATTTT.